Shown below are 6 T cell receptor beta chains from a single sample sequenced in a study of blood T cell repertoires in COVID-19. Data came from immunoSEQ multiplex PCR; TCRdb stores just in-frame clones and leaves some out. The repertoire holds about 100,000 clones, approximately 81% seen once, with 9.5% to 15% in the top ten. The sequencing sample was made of peripheral blood. These receptors all come from a human donor in a cohort sampled during active COVID-19.

This clone was observed a few times. V and J are TRBV18 and TRBJ2-2, with 7 bases matching TRBD1. There are 16 residues in the CDR3. The ends lost 1 base at V and 3 bases at J; junction bases unmatched: 5. CDR1 and CDR2 (germline): KGHSH, LQKENI. The CDR3 sequence: CASSPRWDRDTGELFF. CDR3 sequence (DNA): TGTGCCAGCTCACCACGGTGGGACAGAGACACCGGGGAGCTGTTTTTT.

J is TRBJ2-2 and V is TRBV19; 9 nucleotides match TRBD1. The germline gives CDR1 LNHDA, CDR2 SQIVND (reference sequence). The V and J ends lost 4 bases and 5 bases, in that order; junction bases with no gene match: 8. The CDR3 length is 16 residues. The CDR3 region is CASSTPGTGRTGELFF. In DNA form, the CDR3 reads TGTGCCAGTAGTACTCCCGGGACAGGGCGAACCGGGGAGCTGTTTTTT.

V and J are TRBV3-1 (or the pseudogene TRBV3-2) and TRBJ2-1; 10 bases align to TRBD2. V was clipped by 0 bases and J by 6 bases; unmatched bases: 5. This CDR3 contains 16 residues. Germline V gives CDR1 LGHDT, CDR2 YNNKEL (reference sequence). This CDR3 reads CASSQDSTSGINEQFF. The CDR3 bases are TGTGCCAGCAGCCAAGATTCCACTAGCGGGATCAATGAGCAGTTCTTC.

Only one count was recorded for this clone. The rearrangement uses TRBV5-5 and TRBJ1-1, with 8 bases that match TRBD1. The CDR3 is made up of 15 amino acids. With 2 bases clipped from V and 3 bases from J, the junction kept 6 bases outside the gene matches. Germline CDR1 is SGHKS and CDR2 is YYEKEE (reference sequence). Here the CDR3 reads CASSFSGGWYTEAFF. For the CDR3, the DNA is TGTGCCAGCAGCTTTTCAGGGGGCTGGTACACTGAAGCTTTCTTT.

The rearrangement links TRBV7-6 to TRBJ2-6; a weak D match, TRBD2 (6 bases). Between the trimmed V and J ends, which lost 5 bases and 1 base, there was a span of 12 bases. This CDR3 contains 16 residues. Germline lookup yields CDR1 SGHVS and CDR2 FNYEAQ. The CDR3 coding sequence is TGTGCCAGCAGCGGATACGGGGGTTCTGGGGCCAACGTCCTGACTTTC. Its protein is CASSGYGGSGANVLTF.

J is TRBJ1-2 and V is TRBV13, with D perhaps TRBD1 (6 bases). Germline values: CDR1 PRHDT, CDR2 FYEKMQ (reference sequence). The CDR3 contains 13 residues. Trimming cost V 5 bases and J 4 bases, with 11 bases left between them. The CDR3 loop reads CASSKQGGYGYTF. CDR3 in DNA: TGTGCCAGCAGCAAACAGGGCGGCTATGGCTACACCTTC.